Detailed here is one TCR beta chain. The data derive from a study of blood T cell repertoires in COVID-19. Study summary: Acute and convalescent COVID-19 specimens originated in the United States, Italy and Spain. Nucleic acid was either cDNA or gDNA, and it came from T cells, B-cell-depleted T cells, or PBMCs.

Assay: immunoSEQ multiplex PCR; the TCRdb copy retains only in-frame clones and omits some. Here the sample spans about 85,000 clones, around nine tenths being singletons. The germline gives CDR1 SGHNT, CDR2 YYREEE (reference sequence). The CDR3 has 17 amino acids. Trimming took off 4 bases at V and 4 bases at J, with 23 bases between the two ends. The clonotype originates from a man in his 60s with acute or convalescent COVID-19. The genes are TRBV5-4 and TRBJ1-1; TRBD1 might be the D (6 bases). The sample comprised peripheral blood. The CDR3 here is CASSLLGSRGAGTEAFF. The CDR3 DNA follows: TGTGCCAGCAGCCTCCTCGGCAGCAGGGGCGCGGGCACTGAAGCTTTCTTT.